This T cell receptor beta chain was identified during a study of PD-L1 blockade in urothelial cancer. On the study more broadly: Bladder-origin urothelial cancer in males described about 85% of the 29 patients.

V shed 5 bases and J 5 bases; nucleotides not matched to a gene: 1. The germline CDR1 and CDR2 sequences are SGHVS and FQNEAQ. This CDR3 has 12 residues. TCRdb's table, derived via immunoSEQ multiplex PCR, lists solely in-frame clones and lacks some. The table shows 29,000 or so clones, with more than 75% occurring only once. V is TRBV7-8 and J is TRBJ2-3; 7 bases line up with TRBD1. Sequenced material: PBMCs, taken around atezolizumab (anti-PD-L1) treatment. The TCR was taken from a man aged 50 to 59 with urothelial cancer. The CDR3, as DNA: TGTGCCAGCAGCCGGGACAGAGATACGCAGTATTTT. The encoded protein is CASSRDRDTQYF.